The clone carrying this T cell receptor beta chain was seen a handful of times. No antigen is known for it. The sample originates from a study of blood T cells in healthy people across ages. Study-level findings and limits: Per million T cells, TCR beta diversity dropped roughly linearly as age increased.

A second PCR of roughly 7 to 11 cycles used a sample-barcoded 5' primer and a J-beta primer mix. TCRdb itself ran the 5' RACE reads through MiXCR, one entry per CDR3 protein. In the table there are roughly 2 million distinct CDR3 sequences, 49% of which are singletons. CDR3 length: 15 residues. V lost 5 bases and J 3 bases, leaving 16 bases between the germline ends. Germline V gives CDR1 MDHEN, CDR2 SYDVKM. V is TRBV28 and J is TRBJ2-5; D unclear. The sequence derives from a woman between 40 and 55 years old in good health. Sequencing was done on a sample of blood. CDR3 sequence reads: CASSHRGVGEETQYF. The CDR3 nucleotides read TGTGCCAGCAGTCACCGAGGAGTAGGTGAAGAGACCCAGTACTTC.